Below, 10 T cell receptor beta chains from the same sample are listed, as sequenced in a study of T cell responses to AZD1222 COVID-19 vaccine. Libraries were prepared by immunoSEQ multiplex PCR; TCRdb keeps only in-frame clonotypes and omits some of them. Of around 96,000 clones in the sample, 70% to 90% were seen once. The sample here was peripheral blood, taken on day 0 of AZD1222 vaccination. These receptors originate from an adult in good health.

J is TRBJ1-5 and V is TRBV7-2, with D possibly matching TRBD1 (5 bases). V gave up 5 bases and J gave up 5 bases, with 13 bases separating them. CDR1 and CDR2 (germline): SGHTA, FQGNSA. The CDR3 totals 14 residues. This CDR3 is CASSPKAGYQPQHF. The CDR3, as DNA: TGTGCCAGCAGCCCGAAGGCAGGGTATCAGCCCCAGCATTTT. The whole variable domain, filled in from reference TRBV7-2 and TRBJ1-5, reads GAGVSQSPSNKVTEKGKDVELRCDPISGHTALYWYRQSLGQGLEFLIYFQGNSAPDKSGLPSDRFSAERTGGSVSTLTIQRTQQEDSAVYLCASSPKAGYQPQHFGDGTRLSIL.

The chain couples TRBV7-8 to TRBJ2-2; the D gene is possibly TRBD2 (6 bases). The CDR3 totals 14 residues. Germline CDR1 is SGHVS and CDR2 is FQNEAQ. Trimming removed 5 bases from V and 6 bases from J, with 13 bases in between. CDR3 in DNA: TGTGCCAGCAGCCAATGGACTACCCCCGGGGAGCTGTTTTTT. This codes for CASSQWTTPGELFF.

The J gene is TRBJ1-5, the V gene TRBV4-3; the D gene is possibly TRBD1 (5 bases). The CDR3 covers 20 residues. Germline values: CDR1 LGHNA, CDR2 YSLEER. V was clipped by 0 bases and J by 4 bases, with 25 bases between them. CDR3 loop: CASSQESYRRDGVSNQPQHF. In DNA form, the CDR3 reads TGCGCCAGCAGCCAAGAATCATACAGGCGGGACGGCGTCTCGAATCAGCCCCAGCATTTT.

This chain connects TRBV28 to TRBJ2-1, with D hard to call. V lost 7 bases and J 4 bases, leaving 17 bases between the germline ends. The CDR3 runs 15 residues. The germline V gene has CDR1 MDHEN and CDR2 SYDVKM. The CDR3 loop reads CASTPVGVQYNEQFF. DNA for the CDR3: TGTGCCAGCACCCCAGTTGGGGTCCAGTACAATGAGCAGTTCTTC.

V usage is TRBV11-2 and J usage is TRBJ2-3; no firm D call. CDR1 is SGHAT, CDR2 FQNNGV, per germline. There are 14 residues in the CDR3. V gave up 0 bases and J gave up 4 bases, with 8 bases separating them. CDR3 amino acids: CASSLEGGADTQYF. CDR3 nucleotides: TGTGCCAGCAGCTTAGAGGGTGGGGCAGATACGCAGTATTTT.

In nucleotides, the CDR3 is TGTGCCAGCAGCTTAGGTGGCAGGGGATCTGAAAAACTGTTTTTT. Protein sequence: CASSLGGRGSEKLFF. The chain carries TRBV7-2 and TRBJ1-4; the D gene is possibly TRBD1 (6 bases). This CDR3 contains 15 residues. CDR1 is SGHTA and CDR2 is FQGNSA in the germline V gene. V was cut by 1 base and J by 7 bases, with 13 bases left in between.

The chain joins TRBV28 to TRBJ2-7; either TRBD1 or TRBD2 may supply D (6 bases each). Germline V gene data show CDR1 as MDHEN and CDR2 as SYDVKM. Trimming removed 4 bases from V and 5 bases from J, with 18 bases in between. The CDR3 runs to 15 residues. In DNA, the CDR3 is TGTGCCAGCAGTTCCCCTCCAAGGGGGGAGAACGAGCAGTACTTC. Translating gives CASSSPPRGENEQYF.

The chain has TRBV12-1 and TRBJ2-2; the D segment call TRBD2 is taken from the table without a DNA check. TRBV12-1 is a pseudogene segment. The length of the CDR3 is 16 residues. The chain's CDR3 is CASRCTSLTRTGELFF. The CDR3 nucleotides read TGTGCCAGCAGGTGCACTAGCCTAACGAGGACCGGGGAGCTGTTTTTT.

This clone was seen more than once but under ten times. This sequence joins TRBV9 and TRBJ2-1; D perhaps matches TRBD1 (5 bases). Germline lookup yields CDR1 SGDLS and CDR2 YYNGEE. Trimming removed 3 bases from V and 9 bases from J, with 13 bases in between. This CDR3 spans 13 amino acids. Written as DNA, the CDR3 is TGTGCCAGCAGCGCATTACCACAGGTTGAGCAGTTCTTC. Translation gives CASSALPQVEQFF. The complete variable domain, with remaining parts taken from reference TRBV9 and TRBJ2-1, reads DSGVTQTPKHLITATGQRVTLRCSPRSGDLSVYWYQQSLDQGLQFLIQYYNGEERAKGNILERFSAQQFPDLHSELNLSSLELGDSALYFCASSALPQVEQFFGPGTRLTVL.

Here the CDR3 reads CASYGQTRNYGYTF. The CDR3 nucleotides read TGTGCCAGCTATGGACAGACGAGAAACTATGGCTACACCTTC. The chain carries TRBV19 and TRBJ1-2; the D gene is possibly TRBD1 (6 bases). Trimming cost V 9 bases and J 2 bases, with 16 bases left between them. This CDR3 contains 14 residues. CDR1 is LNHDA, CDR2 SQIVND, per germline (reference sequence). Filled out from reference TRBV19 and TRBJ1-2, the complete variable domain reads DGGITQSPKYLFRKEGQNVTLSCEQNLNHDAMYWYRQDPGQGLRLIYYSQIVNDFQKGDIAEGYSVSREKKESFPLTVTSAQKNPTAFYLCASYGQTRNYGYTFGSGTRLTVV.